A single sample gave rise to the 20 T cell receptor beta chains below, sequenced in a study of human CD4 T cells and Enterobacteriaceae. Sorting took every CD4+ cell except CD45RA+CCR7+CD95- naive cells, reaching over 95% purity. The assay was immunoSEQ multiplex PCR, and TCRdb's table has in-frame clones only and misses some. The sample lists 27,000 or so clones; about four fifths were seen once. Sequenced material: memory CD4+ T cells from blood. The receptors originated from a human donor in good health.

The V gene is TRBV7-2, the J gene TRBJ2-7; D ambiguous. The length of the CDR3 is 12 residues. Between the trimmed V and J ends, which lost 5 bases and 7 bases, there was a span of 12 bases. Germline loops: CDR1 SGHTA, CDR2 FQGNSA. The CDR3 sequence: CASSVTAREQYF. The DNA for the CDR3 is TGTGCCAGCAGCGTTACGGCGCGGGAGCAGTACTTC.

The V and J genes are TRBV19 and TRBJ2-1; TRBD2 matches at 10 bases. Looked up from germline, CDR1 is LNHDA and CDR2 is SQIVND (reference sequence). The CDR3 sequence is 14 residues long. V dropped 8 bases and J dropped 10; count of bases not matched to a gene: 11. The CDR3 nucleotides read TGTGCCAGTCGAAGCGGGGGGGCCGGAGAAGAGCAGTTCTTC. It translates to CASRSGGAGEEQFF.

The rearrangement joins TRBV28 to TRBJ1-5, with a tentative D call TRBD1 (6 bases). The germline V gene has CDR1 MDHEN and CDR2 SYDVKM. Trimming cost V 3 bases and J 5 bases, with 11 bases left between them. CDR3 size: 14 residues. The CDR3 nucleotides are TGTGCCAGCAGTTTTGACAGGTGGGATCAGCCCCAGCATTTT. Amino acids: CASSFDRWDQPQHF.

In DNA form, the CDR3 reads TGCACCAGCAGCTGCACTAGCGGCTACGAGCAGTACTTC. Amino acid sequence: CTSSCTSGYEQYF. The chain carries TRBV1 and TRBJ2-7; TRBD2 is taken as the D call from the table, unchecked against the DNA. TRBV1 is reported as a pseudogene. The CDR3 is 13 amino acids.

V gene TRBV28 combines with J gene TRBJ1-5; a possible D gene is TRBD1 (6 bases). Germline CDR1 and CDR2: MDHEN and SYDVKM. The CDR3 totals 14 residues. The germline V and J ends were trimmed by 5 bases and 3 bases, with 11 bases remaining between them. As DNA, the CDR3 is TGTGCCAGCAGTCTGGGGGGGCTCAATCAGCCCCAGCATTTT. This gives the protein CASSLGGLNQPQHF.

By frequency in the sample, this clone is medium-sized. The V gene is TRBV20-1, the J gene TRBJ2-7; D gene unclear. V lost 5 bases and J lost 3, with 8 bases in between. The CDR3 sequence is 11 residues long. The germline CDR1 and CDR2 sequences are DFQATT and SNEGSKA (reference sequence). CDR3 DNA: TGCAGTGCTTTGAACATCTACGAGCAGTACTTC. Protein: CSALNIYEQYF.

This clone was seen a handful of times. The chain has TRBV6-5 and TRBJ1-6; D call uncertain. Germline CDR1 reads MNHEY; CDR2 reads SVGAGI. Deletions cut 0 bases from V and 9 bases from J, with 6 bases between. The CDR3 has 13 residues. In nucleotides, the CDR3 is TGTGCCAGCAGTTACTCACGGACTTCACCCCTCCACTTT. It encodes CASSYSRTSPLHF.

The gene calls are TRBV6-5 and TRBJ1-1; D might be TRBD1 (5 bases). V lost 3 bases to trimming and J lost 0 bases, with 11 bases between them. The germline V gene has CDR1 MNHEY and CDR2 SVGAGI. This CDR3 comprises 15 residues. CDR3 region: CASSYLSGLNTEAFF. In DNA, the CDR3 is TGTGCCAGCAGTTATCTTTCAGGGCTGAACACTGAAGCTTTCTTT.

This sequence joins TRBV28 and TRBJ1-4; TRBD1 agrees at 8 bases. V lost 6 bases and J lost 8; bases outside the gene matches: 8. Per germline, CDR1 MDHEN and CDR2 SYDVKM. The CDR3 extends over 14 amino acids. The CDR3 loop is CASRNRQGREKLFF. CDR3 DNA: TGTGCCAGCAGAAACCGACAGGGGAGGGAAAAACTGTTTTTT.

This clone was detected only a few times. The rearrangement joins TRBV14 to TRBJ2-6; no reliable D call. CDR3 size: 19 residues. CDR1 is SGHDN and CDR2 is FVKESK in the germline V gene. V was shortened by 1 base and J by 0 bases, with 16 bases between the two germline ends. The CDR3 DNA follows: TGTGCCAGCAGCCAAGGGATTGGCACCCTGGGCTCTGGGGCCAACGTCCTGACTTTC. The encoded protein is CASSQGIGTLGSGANVLTF.

V gene TRBV5-6 combines with J gene TRBJ1-4, with unresolved D. Germline V CDR1 and CDR2: SGHDT, YYEEEE. Trimming pared 5 bases from V and 7 bases from J, leaving 9 bases between. The CDR3 consists of 12 residues. In DNA form, the CDR3 reads TGTGCCAGCAGTTGGAGCCTTGAAAAACTGTTTTTT. This sequence encodes CASSWSLEKLFF.

V usage is TRBV2 and J usage is TRBJ2-4, with a weak D call TRBD2 (7 bases). With 3 bases removed from V and 7 bases from J, the gap between germline ends came to 16 bases. CDR1 and CDR2 (germline): SNHLY, FYNNEI. CDR3 length: 15 residues. Written as DNA, the CDR3 is TGTGCCAGCAGTGATAGGTCGGGGGGCGGTAACATTCAGTACTTC. Its protein is CASSDRSGGGNIQYF.

The chain has TRBV27 and TRBJ2-2; D possibly corresponds to TRBD2 (6 bases). The CDR3 covers 13 residues. The V end was cut by 6 bases, the J end by 5 bases, with 10 bases between. Germline V CDR1 and CDR2: MNHEY, SMNVEV (reference sequence). The CDR3 spells CASRRELTGELFF. The CDR3 region has the DNA TGTGCCAGCAGACGGGAGTTGACCGGGGAGCTGTTTTTT.

V is TRBV6-4 and J is TRBJ2-3; D possibly matches TRBD1 or TRBD2 (5 bases each). The germline V gene has CDR1 MRHNA and CDR2 SNTAGT. Trimming shortened V by 2 bases and J by 3 bases, and 9 bases separated the two germline ends. The CDR3 length is 14 residues. DNA of the CDR3: TGTGCCAGCAGTGACCCGGGGCGGACAGATACGCAGTATTTT. Encoded protein: CASSDPGRTDTQYF.

The chain uses TRBV28 and TRBJ2-5; 11 bases are a match to TRBD1. The junction had 11 bases not matched to a gene; V was cut back by 4 bases and J by 4 bases. Germline V gene lookup returns CDR1 MDHEN and CDR2 SYDVKM. The CDR3 contains 17 residues. As DNA, the CDR3 is TGTGCCAGCAGTTCTCTTGGACAGGGGGCTTCCGGAGAGACCCAGTACTTC. It yields the protein CASSSLGQGASGETQYF.

This clone came up once. This chain connects TRBV5-1 to TRBJ1-1; the D gene is possibly TRBD1 (6 bases). The CDR3 length is 14 residues. Germline CDR1 is SGHRS and CDR2 is YFSETQ. The V gene lost 7 bases and the J gene lost 4 bases, with 17 bases spanning the gap. The CDR3 loop reads CASGPGGARTEAFF. DNA for the CDR3: TGCGCCAGCGGGCCCGGGGGGGCGCGCACTGAAGCTTTCTTT.

By proportion, this clone is medium-sized. The genes are TRBV25-1 and TRBJ1-6; weak D call: TRBD1 (6 bases). CDR3 size: 14 residues. Germline CDR1 and CDR2: MGHDK and SYGVNS. V lost 2 bases to trimming and J lost 12 bases, with 14 bases between them. The chain's CDR3 is CASSEGGFGLPLHF. For the CDR3, the DNA is TGTGCCAGCAGTGAAGGGGGCTTTGGTCTACCCCTCCACTTT.

CDR3 nucleotides: TGTGCCAGCAGTTTTGTTGGTGGTGGCACAGATACGCAGTATTTT. It encodes CASSFVGGGTDTQYF. The gene calls are TRBV27 and TRBJ2-3; D uncertain. Germline V gives CDR1 MNHEY, CDR2 SMNVEV (reference sequence). The length of the CDR3 is 15 residues. The ends were cut back, 3 bases at V and 1 base at J, with 11 bases in the middle.

The V and J genes are TRBV4-1 and TRBJ2-3; TRBD2 agrees at 12 bases. Germline V gives CDR1 MGHRA, CDR2 YSYEKL. J lost 1 base, V lost 3 bases, and 14 bases had no gene match. There are 20 residues in the CDR3. The CDR3 bases are TGCGCCAGCAGCCACCCTTCGGCGCTAGCGGGGGGGAGGGGCACAGATACGCAGTATTTT. It specifies CASSHPSALAGGRGTDTQYF.

This clone has just one count. The CDR3 loop reads CASSGTVGGQPQHF. The DNA of the CDR3 is TGTGCCAGCAGCGGGACAGTTGGGGGTCAGCCCCAGCATTTT. This chain connects TRBV2 to TRBJ1-5, with 7 bases fitting TRBD1. CDR1 and CDR2 from the germline V gene are SNHLY and FYNNEI. The CDR3 contains 14 residues. V lost 6 bases, J lost 6 bases, and 8 bases stayed unmatched.